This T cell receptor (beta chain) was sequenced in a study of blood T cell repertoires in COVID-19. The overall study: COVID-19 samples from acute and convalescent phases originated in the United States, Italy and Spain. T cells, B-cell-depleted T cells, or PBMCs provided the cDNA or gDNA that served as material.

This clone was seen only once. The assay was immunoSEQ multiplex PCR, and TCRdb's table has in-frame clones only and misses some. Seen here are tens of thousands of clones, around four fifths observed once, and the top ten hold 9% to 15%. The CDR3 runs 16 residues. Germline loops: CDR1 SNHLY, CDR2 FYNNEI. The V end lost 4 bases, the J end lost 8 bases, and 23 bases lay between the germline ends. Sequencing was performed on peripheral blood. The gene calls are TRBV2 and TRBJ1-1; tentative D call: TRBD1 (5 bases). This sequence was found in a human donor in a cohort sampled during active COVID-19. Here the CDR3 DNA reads TGTGCCAGCAGTGGCGGCCGGATCACAGGTCGGGGGGAAGCTTTCTTT. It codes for CASSGGRITGRGEAFF.